This entry lists 28 T cell receptor beta chains sequenced from one sample in a study of technical replicates of blood from a few donors. Clones were read by immunoSEQ multiplex PCR, and TCRdb kept only the in-frame ones, dropping some. The table includes around 76,000 clones, about 93% detected once. Input material: T cells isolated from PBMCs. These receptors originate from a human donor in good health.

The V and J genes are TRBV15 and TRBJ1-1; 8 nucleotides line up with TRBD1. The CDR3 is 16 amino acids. J was trimmed by 2 bases and V by 2 bases; bases with no gene match: 7. The germline CDR1 and CDR2 sequences are LNHNV and YYDKDF (reference sequence). The CDR3 nucleotides read TGTGCCACCAGCAGATCCTATGGACAGGGTAACACTGAAGCTTTCTTT. Its translation is CATSRSYGQGNTEAFF.

The chain uses TRBV14 and TRBJ2-7; 10 bases fit TRBD2. The CDR3 totals 15 residues. Germline CDR1 reads SGHDN; CDR2 reads FVKESK. The V and J ends lost 0 bases and 5 bases, in that order; junction bases with no gene match: 4. The CDR3 loop reads CASSQDTSGINEQYF. In DNA form, the CDR3 reads TGTGCCAGCAGCCAAGATACTAGCGGGATTAACGAGCAGTACTTC.

This clone is a singleton in its sample. The chain couples TRBV11-3 to TRBJ2-3; D is perhaps TRBD2 (5 bases). The germline CDR1 and CDR2 sequences are SGHNT and YENEEA. This CDR3 spans 14 amino acids. V lost 5 bases and J lost 6, with 15 bases in between. The CDR3 region is CASSREAGVDTQYF. DNA for the CDR3: TGTGCCAGCAGCAGGGAAGCCGGGGTCGATACGCAGTATTTT. Complete variable domain (other parts from reference TRBV11-3 and TRBJ2-3): EAGVVQSPRYKIIEKKQPVAFWCNPISGHNTLYWYLQNLGQGPELLIRYENEEAVDDSQLPKDRFSAERLKGVDSTLKIQPAELGDSAVYLCASSREAGVDTQYFGPGTRLTVL.

This clone was seen a single time. This chain links TRBV27 with TRBJ1-1; 10 nucleotides agree with TRBD1. The CDR3 sequence is 17 residues long. Germline V lookup: CDR1 MNHEY, CDR2 SMNVEV (reference sequence). The J segment lost 1 base and the V segment lost 8 bases, leaving 13 bases of the junction unmatched. CDR3 protein: CASSNPRQGARNTEAFF. The CDR3 region has the DNA TGTGCCAGCTCTAACCCCAGACAGGGGGCGAGGAACACTGAAGCTTTCTTT.

The chain carries TRBV19 and TRBJ2-1; 8 positions match TRBD2. V lost 5 bases and J lost 3; bases outside the gene matches: 12. Looked up from germline, CDR1 is LNHDA and CDR2 is SQIVND (reference sequence). The CDR3 is 17 residues long. CDR3 sequence (DNA): TGTGCCAGTAGTCCCGAACTAGCGGCCCCTCTCTACAATGAGCAGTTCTTC. It translates to CASSPELAAPLYNEQFF.

The chain links TRBV27 to TRBJ1-5; no reliable D call. Trimming left V 6 bases short and J 7 bases short, with 16 bases between. The CDR3 length is 14 residues. Germline V CDR1 and CDR2: MNHEY, SMNVEV (reference sequence). CDR3 residues: CASRAKTVGQPQHF. CDR3 nucleotides: TGTGCCAGCAGGGCGAAAACAGTTGGGCAGCCCCAGCATTTT.

The rearrangement links TRBV7-9 to TRBJ1-2; 7 nucleotides match TRBD1. Trimming removed 5 bases from V and 5 bases from J; junction bases left unmatched: 11. The CDR3 is 15 residues long. CDR1 and CDR2 from the germline V gene are SEHNR and FQNEAQ (reference sequence). CDR3 DNA sequence: TGTGCCAGCAGCAAAAGCCCGACAGGGAATTATGGCTACACCTTC. It codes for CASSKSPTGNYGYTF.

This chain links TRBV29-1 with TRBJ2-7, with 14 bases matching TRBD2. Germline V gives CDR1 SQVTM, CDR2 ANQGSEA. CDR3 length: 13 amino acids. The V and J ends lost 6 bases and 4 bases, in that order; junction bases with no gene match: 2. CDR3 amino acids: CSVRTSGRYEQYF. DNA for the CDR3: TGCAGCGTGAGGACTAGCGGGAGGTACGAGCAGTACTTC.

This clone came up a few times. The J gene is TRBJ2-3, the V gene TRBV28, with 9 nucleotides matching TRBD2. Germline V gene data show CDR1 as MDHEN and CDR2 as SYDVKM. The CDR3 extends over 16 amino acids. V shed 7 bases and J 3 bases; nucleotides not matched to a gene: 11. The CDR3 loop reads CASIAGTSFGTDTQYF. The CDR3 DNA reads TGTGCCAGCATCGCCGGGACTAGCTTTGGAACAGATACGCAGTATTTT.

CDR3 bases: TGTGCCAGCAGCGCTCGGGGGGCGTTGGACACTGAAGCTTTCTTT. As protein: CASSARGALDTEAFF. V usage is TRBV9 and J usage is TRBJ1-1; tentative D call: TRBD1 (6 bases). This CDR3 has 15 amino acids. The V gene's germline CDR1 is SGDLS and CDR2 YYNGEE. The ends were cut back, 3 bases at V and 3 bases at J, with 15 bases in the middle.

The J gene is TRBJ1-4, the V gene TRBV5-1; 9 bases line up with TRBD1. With V trimmed by 4 bases and J by 5 bases, 9 bases remained unmatched. Germline values: CDR1 SGHRS, CDR2 YFSETQ. The CDR3 is made up of 16 amino acids. CDR3 nucleotides: TGCGCCAGCAGCCCGACCCCCGGACAGGGGAATGAAAAACTGTTTTTT. Translating gives CASSPTPGQGNEKLFF.

The rearrangement uses TRBV7-8 and TRBJ2-1, with TRBD1 identical over 8 bases. Looked up from germline, CDR1 is SGHVS and CDR2 is FQNEAQ. The CDR3 runs 15 residues. After removal of 5 bases from V and 6 bases from J, the junction contained 9 bases not matched to a gene. The CDR3 DNA is TGTGCCAGCAGCCTCCCCAGGGGGCGCGTCAATGAGCAGTTCTTC. It yields the protein CASSLPRGRVNEQFF.

J is TRBJ2-7 and V is TRBV5-5, with TRBD2 identical over 8 bases. In germline, CDR1 is SGHKS, CDR2 YYEKEE (reference sequence). The CDR3 runs 15 residues. After removal of 3 bases from V and 2 bases from J, the junction contained 7 bases not matched to a gene. CDR3 nucleotides: TGTGCCAGCAGCTCGCGGGGGGCGCGTACCTACGAGCAGTACTTC. It is translated as CASSSRGARTYEQYF.

The chain employs TRBV2 and TRBJ2-1; 8 bases match TRBD1. V dropped 4 bases and J dropped 8; count of bases not matched to a gene: 10. In germline, CDR1 is SNHLY, CDR2 FYNNEI. This CDR3 has 15 residues. The CDR3 protein is CASSGSRGLSYEQFF. The CDR3 DNA sequence: TGTGCCAGCAGTGGCAGCAGGGGGCTCTCATATGAGCAGTTCTTC.

The genes are TRBV10-2 and TRBJ2-1; TRBD2 might be the D (5 bases). Between the trimmed V and J ends, which lost 3 bases and 2 bases, there was a span of 8 bases. Per the germline V gene, CDR1 is WSHSY and CDR2 is SAAADI. CDR3 length: 14 residues. CDR3 sequence reads: CASSDSGTYNEQFF. DNA for the CDR3: TGCGCCAGCAGTGATTCGGGAACCTACAATGAGCAGTTCTTC.

J is TRBJ1-5 and V is TRBV30, with a possible D match to TRBD1 (6 bases). Germline-derived CDR1 and CDR2 are GTSNPN and SVGIG (reference sequence). V was shortened by 5 bases and J by 7 bases, with 18 bases between the two germline ends. CDR3 size: 14 residues. CDR3 sequence reads: CAWGGEQGVQPQHF. The CDR3 DNA sequence: TGTGCCTGGGGGGGAGAACAGGGCGTACAGCCCCAGCATTTT. Complete variable domain (other parts from reference TRBV30 and TRBJ1-5): SQTIHQWPATLVQPVGSPLSLECTVEGTSNPNLYWYRQAAGRGLQLLFYSVGIGQISSEVPQNLSASRPQDRQFILSSKKLLLSDSGFYLCAWGGEQGVQPQHFGDGTRLSIL.

J is TRBJ2-5 and V is TRBV30; 8 bases align to TRBD2. The germline V gene encodes CDR1 GTSNPN and CDR2 SVGIG (reference sequence). The CDR3 extends over 16 amino acids. V shed 3 bases, J shed 3 bases, and the junction held 12 bases outside the gene matches. The CDR3 nucleotides read TGTGCCTGGAGGCTGGAGCGGGGGAGCGTTAAAGAGACCCAGTACTTC. This codes for CAWRLERGSVKETQYF.

The chain is built from TRBV5-6 and TRBJ1-6, with TRBD1 identical over 8 bases. CDR1 is SGHDT, CDR2 YYEEEE, per germline. The CDR3 is 15 amino acids. The junction had 12 bases not matched to a gene; V was cut back by 7 bases and J by 9 bases. The CDR3: CASWRTGLKISPLHF. The CDR3 coding sequence is TGTGCCAGCTGGAGGACAGGGTTGAAAATTTCACCCCTCCACTTT.

The chain has TRBV5-3 and TRBJ1-5; D gene uncertain. TRBV5-3 is placed among ORFs of uncertain function. The germline V and J ends were trimmed by 1 base and 3 bases, with 11 bases remaining between them. The CDR3 has 15 residues. In DNA form, the CDR3 reads TGTGCCAGAAGCTTGCATCAAGTAGACAATCAGCCCCAGCATTTT. The encoded protein is CARSLHQVDNQPQHF.

The chain joins TRBV28 to TRBJ2-4, with D uncertain. The CDR3 totals 15 residues. The ends were cut back, 3 bases at V and 0 bases at J, with 9 bases in the middle. The germline gives CDR1 MDHEN, CDR2 SYDVKM. The CDR3 sequence: CASSFDTVAKNIQYF. The CDR3 nucleotides read TGTGCCAGCAGTTTTGATACGGTAGCCAAAAACATTCAGTACTTC.

The chain couples TRBV18 to TRBJ1-1; D remains ambiguous. Trimming removed 0 bases at V and 7 bases at J, with 15 bases between. There are 15 residues in the CDR3. Germline loops: CDR1 KGHSH, CDR2 LQKENI. CDR3 in amino acids: CASSPPGVSPNEAFF. For the CDR3, the DNA is TGTGCCAGCTCACCACCGGGAGTGTCACCCAATGAAGCTTTCTTT.

The genes are TRBV5-4 and TRBJ2-5, with 8 bases lining up with TRBD1. Germline CDR1 reads SGHNT; CDR2 reads YYREEE (reference sequence). After removal of 3 bases from V and 3 bases from J, the junction contained 7 bases not matched to a gene. The CDR3 runs 15 residues. The CDR3 nucleotides read TGTGCCAGCAGCTCCTCGACAGGGGCTAAAGAGACCCAGTACTTC. Amino acid sequence: CASSSSTGAKETQYF.

The V call is TRBV9, the J call TRBJ2-1; 7 bases are a match to TRBD1. J gave up 1 base and V 3 bases, and 13 bases lay outside the gene matches. The germline gives CDR1 SGDLS, CDR2 YYNGEE. The CDR3 is made up of 18 amino acids. In nucleotides, the CDR3 is TGTGCCAGCAGCGCGTTATTATCCGGGACAGCGTCCTACAATGAGCAGTTCTTC. Translating gives CASSALLSGTASYNEQFF.

The chain joins TRBV30 to TRBJ1-6; 9 bases fit TRBD1. The length of the CDR3 is 21 residues. The J segment lost 7 bases and the V segment lost 3 bases, leaving 25 bases of the junction unmatched. CDR1 is GTSNPN, CDR2 SVGIG, per germline (reference sequence). The CDR3, as DNA: TGTGCCTGGAGCTTCGCTCGGATAGGGGACAGGGACCTACGGGGAAATTCACCCCTCCACTTT. Amino acid sequence: CAWSFARIGDRDLRGNSPLHF. Supplemented by reference TRBV30 and TRBJ1-6, the full variable domain reads SQTIHQWPATLVQPVGSPLSLECTVEGTSNPNLYWYRQAAGRGLQLLFYSVGIGQISSEVPQNLSASRPQDRQFILSSKKLLLSDSGFYLCAWSFARIGDRDLRGNSPLHFGNGTRLTVT.

The V gene is TRBV10-3, the J gene TRBJ2-2, with TRBD1 identical over 11 bases. The germline CDR1 and CDR2 sequences are ENHRY and SYGVKD. The CDR3 has 15 residues. V was pared by 11 bases and J by 2 bases, with 7 bases of the junction left unmatched. The CDR3 DNA reads TGTGCCTCCGGGACAGGGGGTCTTAACACCGGGGAGCTGTTTTTT. It is translated as CASGTGGLNTGELFF.

The chain is built from TRBV27 and TRBJ1-3; D is possibly TRBD1 (6 bases). The germline CDR1 and CDR2 sequences are MNHEY and SMNVEV (reference sequence). V was cut by 6 bases and J by 0 bases, with 15 bases left in between. The CDR3 loop spans 16 amino acids. This CDR3 is CASRITGISSGNTIYF. The CDR3 DNA reads as TGTGCCAGCAGGATTACAGGGATTAGCTCTGGAAACACCATATATTTT.

The rearrangement uses TRBV30 and TRBJ1-3; possible D gene TRBD1, 6 bases. This CDR3 spans 15 amino acids. V was shortened by 5 bases and J by 0 bases, with 14 bases between the two germline ends. CDR1 is GTSNPN and CDR2 is SVGIG in the germline V gene (reference sequence). CDR3: CAWVQGPSSGNTIYF. CDR3 nucleotide sequence: TGTGCCTGGGTCCAGGGGCCGAGCTCTGGAAACACCATATATTTT.

Points on this clone: The junction departs from the called germline gene at one end, perhaps through a read error. The chain joins TRBV6-5 to TRBJ2-3; 8 bases map to TRBD2. CDR3 length: 15 amino acids. The germline V gene encodes CDR1 MNHEY and CDR2 SVGAGI. The CDR3 here is CASSQPAGGTDTQYF. CDR3 DNA sequence: TGTGCCAGCAGTCAACCGGCGGGGGGCACCGATACGCAGTATTTT.